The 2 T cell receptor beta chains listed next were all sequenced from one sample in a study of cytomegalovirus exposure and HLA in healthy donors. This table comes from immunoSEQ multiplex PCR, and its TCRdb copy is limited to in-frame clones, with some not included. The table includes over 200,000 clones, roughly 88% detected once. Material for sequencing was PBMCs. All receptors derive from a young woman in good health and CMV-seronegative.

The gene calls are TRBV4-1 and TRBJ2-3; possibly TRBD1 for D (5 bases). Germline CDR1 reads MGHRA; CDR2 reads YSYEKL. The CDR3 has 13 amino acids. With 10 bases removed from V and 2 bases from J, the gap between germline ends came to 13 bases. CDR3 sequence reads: CATLDKFTDTQYF. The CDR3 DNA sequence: TGCGCCACCTTGGACAAATTCACAGATACGCAGTATTTT.

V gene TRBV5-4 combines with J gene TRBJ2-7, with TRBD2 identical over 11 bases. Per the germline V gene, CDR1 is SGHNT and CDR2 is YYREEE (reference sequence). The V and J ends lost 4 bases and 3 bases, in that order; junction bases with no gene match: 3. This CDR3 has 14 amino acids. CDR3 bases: TGTGCCAGCAGCCCGGGACTAGCGGTCTACGAGCAGTACTTC. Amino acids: CASSPGLAVYEQYF.